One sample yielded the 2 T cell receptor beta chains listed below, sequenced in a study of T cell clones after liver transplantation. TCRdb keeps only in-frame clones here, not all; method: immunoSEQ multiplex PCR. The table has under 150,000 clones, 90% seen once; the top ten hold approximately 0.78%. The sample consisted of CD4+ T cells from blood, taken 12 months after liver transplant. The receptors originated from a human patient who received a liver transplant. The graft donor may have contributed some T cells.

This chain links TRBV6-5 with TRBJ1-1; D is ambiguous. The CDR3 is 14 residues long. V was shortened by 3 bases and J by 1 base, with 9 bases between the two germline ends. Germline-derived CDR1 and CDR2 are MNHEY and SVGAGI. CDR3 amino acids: CASSYEARNTEAFF. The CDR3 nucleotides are TGTGCCAGCAGTTATGAAGCGAGGAACACTGAAGCTTTCTTT.

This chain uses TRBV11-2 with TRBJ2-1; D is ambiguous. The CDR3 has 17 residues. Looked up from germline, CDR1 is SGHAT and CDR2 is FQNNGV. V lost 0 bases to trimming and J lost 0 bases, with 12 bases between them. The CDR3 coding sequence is TGTGCCAGCAGCTTAGACGGCCCTTCGGGCTCCTACAATGAGCAGTTCTTC. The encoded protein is CASSLDGPSGSYNEQFF.